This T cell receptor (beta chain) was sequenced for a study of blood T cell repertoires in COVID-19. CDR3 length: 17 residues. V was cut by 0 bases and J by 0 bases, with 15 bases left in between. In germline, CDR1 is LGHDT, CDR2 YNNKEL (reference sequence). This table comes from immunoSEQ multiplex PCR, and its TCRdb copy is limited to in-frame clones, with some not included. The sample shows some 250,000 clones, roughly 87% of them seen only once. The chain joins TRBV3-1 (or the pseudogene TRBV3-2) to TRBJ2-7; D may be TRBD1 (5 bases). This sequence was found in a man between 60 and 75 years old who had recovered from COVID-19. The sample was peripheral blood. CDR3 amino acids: CASSQEFGIDSSYEQYF. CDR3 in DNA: TGTGCCAGCAGCCAAGAATTTGGGATAGACAGCTCCTACGAGCAGTACTTC.